The clone carrying this T cell receptor (beta chain) was seen only a few times. Its antigen is unidentified. The time point is: week 47, end of study. The study gave 300 ug of mutant IDH1 20-mer peptide per vaccine dose, with topical imiquimod. Donors had new WHO grade 3 or 4 IDH1-mutant, ATRX-lost astrocytomas. These data belong to a study of a mutant IDH1 vaccine in newly diagnosed glioma. At the level of the study: The therapy given earlier, which was standard therapy, consisted of radiotherapy, temozolomide, or both, and most of the patients received both.

Generated by immunoSEQ multiplex PCR, the TCRdb table keeps only in-frame clones and is missing some. The sample records tens of thousands of clones, about 71% being singletons. Trimming pared 4 bases from V and 7 bases from J, leaving 11 bases between. The CDR3 is 13 amino acids. From germline, CDR1 is LGHNA and CDR2 YSLEER. This chain uses TRBV4-3 with TRBJ1-5; unclear D gene. This receptor was identified in a man aged 45-60 years with glioma. Specimen: PBMCs, collected from a glioma patient whose treatment included an IDH1 peptide vaccine. The CDR3 DNA follows: TGCGCCAGCAGCCTGACCACGGCACAGCCCCAGCATTTT. Encoded protein: CASSLTTAQPQHF.